This T cell receptor (beta chain) was sequenced during a study of CD8 T cells in Susac syndrome (dated by TCRdb to about 2019). Background on the whole study: The study used repertoire sequencing to test whether antigen drove CD8+ T cell activation and differentiation in Susac syndrome. On the study overall, not on this receptor specifically: The TCR sequencing and HLA analysis was acknowledged to have included a relatively small number of individuals.

Remarks on this clonotype: The target of this receptor is not known. No base quality values were provided; no much bigger clone lies one nucleotide off.

RNA was extracted using the RNeasy kit, and about 0.45 to 1 ug of the RNA was reverse transcribed with random hexamers. The immunoSEQ multiplex PCR assay, covering 54 Vbeta and 13 Jbeta segments, was used to amplify TCR beta CDR3 regions. Bias from PCR amplification was corrected by using a synthetic template baseline for primer optimization and for computational correction. The paper's data handling went like this. Reads were assigned to V, D and J genes according to IMGT and analyzed in immunoSEQ Analyzer, with only productive sequences retained. Clonality was computed as one minus Shannon entropy normalized by log2 of the number of productive unique sequences. Public and private clones were assessed among the 100 most prevalent clones of each patient and control. Clones were defined as Susac-specific if absent from the healthy and MS cohorts, from over a thousand published viral clones and from other ImmuneACCESS disease sequences. Starting from the raw public reads, TCRdb applied fastp trimming at Q25, assembled clones with MiXCR and retained in-frame beta chains. Rows with one shared CDR3 protein collapse into an entry with the most common genes and DNA. The V and J calls were determined by TCRdb, not by the authors. Across this sample there are 150,000 to 200,000 distinct CDR3 sequences, with approximately 92% seen only once. Approximately 0.14% of the sample rests with the top ten.

Peripheral blood CD8+ and CD4+ T cells from healthy donors, Susac syndrome patients and multiple sclerosis patients were profiled by high-throughput TCR beta sequencing. Healthy donors were included as age- and sex-matched controls. Bulk CD8+ and CD4+ T cells were purified by magnetic negative isolation, whereas CD8+ TEMRA cells were enriched by FACS. Blood was collected in EDTA tubes and processed within 24 hours, with PBMCs isolated through density gradient centrifugation. PBMCs intended for TCR sequencing were cryopreserved in liquid nitrogen and were subsequently thawed in a 37 degrees C water bath. The sorted or isolated CD4+, CD8+ and CD8+ TEMRA cells had a purity of 90% or higher. For CDR1 and CDR2, the germline V gene (reference sequence) lists DFQATT and SNEGSKA. Trimming takes 1 base off V and 5 bases off J; junction bases not matched to a gene: 13. The CDR3 goes from the cysteine to the phenylalanine over 17 residues. Here the CDR3 DNA is all that survives: 51 bases in frame from base 1.

The clonotype originates from a human donor in good health. The rearranged segments are TRBV20-1 and TRBJ2-3, and 9 junction bases match TRBD2. The sequencing sample was made of CD4+ T cells from PBMCs. The CDR3 in this case is CSARGPRRGGLGDTQYF. At the DNA level, the sequence is TGCAGTGCTAGAGGTCCTCGGCGGGGGGGCCTCGGAGATACGCAGTATTTT.